These 14 T cell receptor beta chains were all obtained from the same sample, sequenced in a study of breast tumors, draining lymph nodes, adjacent tissues. MiXCR, applied by TCRdb to the multiplex PCR reads, yields one record per CDR3 protein. The data hold 190,000 or so distinct CDR3 sequences, with around a third observed a single time. Axillary draining lymph nodes of breast cancer patients supplied the node samples. The sample taken for sequencing was axillary lymph node tissue. The source is a female donor with breast cancer. Some clones in this sample may be carry-over from other donors' samples.

Only one count was recorded for this clonotype. The rearrangement links TRBV15 to TRBJ2-5; 11 bases align to TRBD1. CDR1 LNHNV and CDR2 YYDKDF come from the germline V gene (reference sequence). There are 15 residues in the CDR3. V shed 8 bases, J shed 5 bases, and the junction held 10 bases outside the gene matches. CDR3 nucleotide sequence: TGTGCCACCGGACGGGACAGGGGGGATGTGGAGACCCAGTACTTC. It codes for CATGRDRGDVETQYF.

The chain couples TRBV6-2 or TRBV6-3 to TRBJ2-3, with D possibly matching TRBD2 (5 bases). Germline V gene data show CDR1 as MNHEY and CDR2 as SVGEGT. V was clipped by 8 bases and J by 11 bases, with 32 bases between them. This CDR3 spans 17 amino acids. The CDR3 DNA follows: TGTGCCAGCTACCCTAGGGCGGGCTCCTCATCCTACAATGAGCAGTATTTT. Translated, it gives CASYPRAGSSSYNEQYF.

V gene TRBV19 combines with J gene TRBJ1-5; D call uncertain. Looked up from germline, CDR1 is LNHDA and CDR2 is SQIVND (reference sequence). The V end lost 3 bases, the J end lost 0 bases, and 12 bases lay between the germline ends. The CDR3 contains 16 residues. CDR3 in DNA: TGTGCCAGTAGTATGACTAGCGGGGTTAGCAATCAGCCCCAGCATTTT. Protein product: CASSMTSGVSNQPQHF. Based on the CDR3 plus reference TRBV19 and TRBJ1-5, the full variable domain is DGGITQSPKYLFRKEGQNVTLSCEQNLNHDAMYWYRQDPGQGLRLIYYSQIVNDFQKGDIAEGYSVSREKKESFPLTVTSAQKNPTAFYLCASSMTSGVSNQPQHFGDGTRLSIL.

This clonotype was counted ten times or more. This chain joins TRBV7-9 and TRBJ2-1, with TRBD1 as a possible D gene (6 bases). The CDR3 spans 13 residues. Between the trimmed V and J ends, which lost 5 bases and 4 bases, there was a span of 9 bases. Germline V gene lookup returns CDR1 SEHNR and CDR2 FQNEAQ (reference sequence). The CDR3 DNA reads as TGTGCCAGCAGCCAGGGGCTTTACAATGAGCAGTTCTTC. This gives the protein CASSQGLYNEQFF.

This clonotype was counted a few times. The chain has TRBV7-3 and TRBJ1-1; D perhaps matches TRBD1 (5 bases). This CDR3 comprises 16 residues. Germline values: CDR1 SGHTA, CDR2 FQGTGA. V was pared by 5 bases and J by 1 base, with 17 bases between. The CDR3 nucleotides read TGTGCCAGCAGCCTCAAGAATGGGGACCCGAACACTGAAGCTTTCTTT. This codes for CASSLKNGDPNTEAFF.

This clonotype has a handful of counts. A read error may be the cause here, since a much bigger clone is one base away. The chain combines TRBV30 with TRBJ1-6; 8 nucleotides line up with TRBD1. The germline V gene encodes CDR1 GTSNPN and CDR2 SVGIG (reference sequence). This CDR3 comprises 13 residues. In nucleotides, the CDR3 is TGTGCCTACGGACAGGGTAGGAATTCACCCCCCCACTTT. This sequence encodes CAYGQGRNSPPHF.

The sample holds many counts of this clonotype. The rearrangement links TRBV2 to TRBJ1-6; weak D call: TRBD1 (5 bases). The CDR3 is 16 amino acids. CDR1 SNHLY and CDR2 FYNNEI come from the germline V gene. Trimming took off 2 bases at V and 9 bases at J, with 17 bases between the two ends. CDR3 protein: CASSEFRTVRGSPLHF. CDR3 sequence (DNA): TGTGCCAGCAGTGAATTTAGGACCGTAAGGGGTTCACCCCTCCACTTT.

As to this clonotype: This may arise from a read error, as a much more abundant clone is one base away. The chain combines TRBV6-5 with TRBJ2-7; the D is unclear. CDR1 and CDR2 (germline): MNHEY, SVGAGI. The CDR3 is 14 amino acids. CDR3 region: CASSSAFSHPEQCF. CDR3 nucleotide sequence: TGTGCCAGCAGTTCAGCATTTTCCCACCCTGAGCAGTGCTTC.

This clonotype was picked up a small number of times. This may arise from a read error, as a much more abundant clone is one base away. J is TRBJ2-7 and V is TRBV20-1; D is uncertain. The CDR3 consists of 13 residues. The V gene's germline CDR1 is DFQATT and CDR2 SNEGSKA (reference sequence). The CDR3 nucleotides read TGCAGTGCCAAAAAAAGCAGCTCCTACGCGCAGTACTTC. This codes for CSAKKSSSYAQYF.

The rearrangement uses TRBV18 and TRBJ1-1; no definite D call. Trimming removed 5 bases at V and 1 base at J, with 8 bases between. Germline V gene data show CDR1 as KGHSH and CDR2 as LQKENI. This CDR3 has 13 amino acids. The CDR3 spells CASSDQENTEAFF. In DNA, the CDR3 is TGTGCCAGCTCAGATCAGGAGAACACTGAAGCTTTCTTT.

This clonotype was recorded a few times. A much larger clone sits a single nucleotide away, making a read error possible. The chain carries TRBV13 and TRBJ1-2; D is unresolved. This CDR3 is 13 amino acids long. Germline lookup yields CDR1 PRHDT and CDR2 FYEKMQ (reference sequence). V lost 7 bases and J 8 bases, leaving 17 bases between the germline ends. The CDR3 sequence is CASTQPGADGYTF. CDR3 in DNA: TGTGCCAGCACTCAGCCAGGTGCTGACGGCTACACCTTC.

This clonotype was found many times. The CDR3 region is CASSPRLLSSYEQYF. Written as DNA, the CDR3 is TGTGCCAGCAGCCCGAGACTCCTCTCCTCCTACGAGCAGTACTTC. The chain combines TRBV7-2 with TRBJ2-7; no definite D call. The germline CDR1 and CDR2 sequences are SGHTA and FQGNSA. The V and J ends lost 5 bases and 0 bases respectively, with 14 bases between them. The CDR3 sequence is 15 residues long.

The sample holds many counts of this clonotype. The V call is TRBV6-5, the J call TRBJ2-7; D may match TRBD1 or TRBD2 (5 bases each). The CDR3 totals 15 residues. From germline, CDR1 is MNHEY and CDR2 SVGAGI. V shed 6 bases and J shed 0 bases, with 15 bases lying between them. The CDR3, as DNA: TGTGCCAGCAGCTTGGGACCTCCGCCCTCCTACGAGCAGTACTTC. This encodes CASSLGPPPSYEQYF.

The J gene is TRBJ2-3, the V gene TRBV7-6, with D tentatively TRBD1 (6 bases). The CDR3 loop spans 15 amino acids. From germline, CDR1 is SGHVS and CDR2 FNYEAQ. CDR3 coding DNA: TGTGCTAGATCCACGGGTAGGGGGACCACAGATACGCAGTATTTT. Encoded protein: CARSTGRGTTDTQYF. The full variable domain, with the rest looked up from reference TRBV7-6 and TRBJ2-3, is GAGVSQSPRYKVTKRGQDVALRCDPISGHVSLYWYRQALGQGPEFLTYFNYEAQQDKSGLPNDRFSAERPEGSISTLTIQRTEQRDSAMYRCARSTGRGTTDTQYFGPGTRLTVL.